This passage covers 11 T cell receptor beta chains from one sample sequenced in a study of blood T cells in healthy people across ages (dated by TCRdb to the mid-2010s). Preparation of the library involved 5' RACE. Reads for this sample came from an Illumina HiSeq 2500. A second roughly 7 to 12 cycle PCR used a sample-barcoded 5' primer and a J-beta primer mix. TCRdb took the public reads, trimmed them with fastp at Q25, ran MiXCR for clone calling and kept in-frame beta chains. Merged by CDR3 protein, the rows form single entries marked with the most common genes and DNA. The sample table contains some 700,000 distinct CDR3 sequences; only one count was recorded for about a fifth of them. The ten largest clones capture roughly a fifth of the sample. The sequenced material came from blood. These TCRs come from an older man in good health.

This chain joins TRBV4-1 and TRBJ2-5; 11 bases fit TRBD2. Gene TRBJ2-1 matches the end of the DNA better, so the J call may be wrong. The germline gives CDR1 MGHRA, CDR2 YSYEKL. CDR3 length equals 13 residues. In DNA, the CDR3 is TGCGCCGGGGGACTAGCGGAGCACAATGAGCAGTTCTTC. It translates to CAGGLAEHNEQFF.

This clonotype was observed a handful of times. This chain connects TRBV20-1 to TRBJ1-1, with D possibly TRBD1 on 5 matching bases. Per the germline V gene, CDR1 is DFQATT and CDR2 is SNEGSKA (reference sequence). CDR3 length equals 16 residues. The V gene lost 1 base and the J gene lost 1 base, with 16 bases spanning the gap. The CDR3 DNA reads TGCAGTGCTAGAGTATCGTTTCGGCAGGGGAACACTGAAGCTTTCTTT. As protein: CSARVSFRQGNTEAFF.

CDR3 residues: CATSRDPVGDTDTQYF. DNA of the CDR3: TGTGCCACCAGCAGAGATCCGGTGGGGGACACAGATACGCAGTATTTT. The rearrangement uses TRBV15 and TRBJ2-3; the D call may be TRBD1 or TRBD2 (5 bases each). The length of the CDR3 is 16 residues. Trimming removed 0 bases from V and 2 bases from J, with 12 bases in between. Germline CDR1 and CDR2: LNHNV and YYDKDF (reference sequence).

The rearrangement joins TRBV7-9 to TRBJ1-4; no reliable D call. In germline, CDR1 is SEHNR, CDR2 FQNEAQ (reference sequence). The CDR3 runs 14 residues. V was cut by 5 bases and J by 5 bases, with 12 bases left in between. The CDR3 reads CASSRPSANEKLFF. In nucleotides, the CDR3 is TGTGCCAGCAGCCGCCCGAGTGCGAATGAAAAACTGTTTTTT. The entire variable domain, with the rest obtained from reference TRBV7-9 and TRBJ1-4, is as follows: DTGVSQNPRHKITKRGQNVTFRCDPISEHNRLYWYRQTLGQGPEFLTYFQNEAQLEKSRLLSDRFSAERPKGSFSTLEIQRTEQGDSAMYLCASSRPSANEKLFFGSGTQLSVL.

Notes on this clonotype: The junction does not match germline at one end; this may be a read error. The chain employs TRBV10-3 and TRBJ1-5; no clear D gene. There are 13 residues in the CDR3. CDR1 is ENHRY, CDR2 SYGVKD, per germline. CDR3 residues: CAISEGLHQPQHF. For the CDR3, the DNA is TGTGCCATCAGTGAGGGGTTGCATCAGCCTCAGCATTTT.

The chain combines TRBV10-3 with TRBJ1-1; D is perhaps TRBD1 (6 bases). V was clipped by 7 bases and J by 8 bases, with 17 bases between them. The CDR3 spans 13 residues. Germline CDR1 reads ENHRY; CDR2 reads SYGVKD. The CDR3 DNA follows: TGTGCCATCAAAGCAGGGGAAATTAACGAAGCTTTCTTT. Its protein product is CAIKAGEINEAFF.

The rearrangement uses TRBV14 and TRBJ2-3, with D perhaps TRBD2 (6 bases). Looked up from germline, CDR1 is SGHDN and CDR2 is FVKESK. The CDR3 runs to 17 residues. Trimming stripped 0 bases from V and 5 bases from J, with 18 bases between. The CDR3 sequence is CASSQELAGSPGDTQYF. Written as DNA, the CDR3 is TGTGCCAGCAGCCAAGAACTGGCGGGATCGCCAGGAGATACGCAGTATTTT.

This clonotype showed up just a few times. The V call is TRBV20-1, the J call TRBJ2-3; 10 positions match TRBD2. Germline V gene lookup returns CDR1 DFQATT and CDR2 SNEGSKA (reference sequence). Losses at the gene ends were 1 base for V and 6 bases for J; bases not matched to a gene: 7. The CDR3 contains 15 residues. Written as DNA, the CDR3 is TGCAGTGCTAGAGTGCGGCCTAGCGGGAGTGATACGCAGTATTTT. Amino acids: CSARVRPSGSDTQYF.

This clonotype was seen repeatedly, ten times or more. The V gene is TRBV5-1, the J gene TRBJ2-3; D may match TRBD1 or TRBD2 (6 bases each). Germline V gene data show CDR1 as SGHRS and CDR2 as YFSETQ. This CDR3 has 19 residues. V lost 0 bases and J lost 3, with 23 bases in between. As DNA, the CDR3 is TGCGCCAGCAGCTTGGGATCGTTTTTTGGGGGGCTCATTACAGATACGCAGTATTTT. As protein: CASSLGSFFGGLITDTQYF.

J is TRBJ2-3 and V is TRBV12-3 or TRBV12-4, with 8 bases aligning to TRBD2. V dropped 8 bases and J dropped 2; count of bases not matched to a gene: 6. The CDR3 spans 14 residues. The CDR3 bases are TGTGCCAGCCGAGGGGGACTAGTCACAGATACGCAGTATTTT. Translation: CASRGGLVTDTQYF.

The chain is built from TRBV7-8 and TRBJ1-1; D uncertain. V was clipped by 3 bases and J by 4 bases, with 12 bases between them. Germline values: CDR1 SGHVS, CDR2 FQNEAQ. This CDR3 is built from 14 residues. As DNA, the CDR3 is TGTGCCAGCAGCTTCGCCGGACGGGGCACTGAAGCTTTCTTT. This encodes CASSFAGRGTEAFF.